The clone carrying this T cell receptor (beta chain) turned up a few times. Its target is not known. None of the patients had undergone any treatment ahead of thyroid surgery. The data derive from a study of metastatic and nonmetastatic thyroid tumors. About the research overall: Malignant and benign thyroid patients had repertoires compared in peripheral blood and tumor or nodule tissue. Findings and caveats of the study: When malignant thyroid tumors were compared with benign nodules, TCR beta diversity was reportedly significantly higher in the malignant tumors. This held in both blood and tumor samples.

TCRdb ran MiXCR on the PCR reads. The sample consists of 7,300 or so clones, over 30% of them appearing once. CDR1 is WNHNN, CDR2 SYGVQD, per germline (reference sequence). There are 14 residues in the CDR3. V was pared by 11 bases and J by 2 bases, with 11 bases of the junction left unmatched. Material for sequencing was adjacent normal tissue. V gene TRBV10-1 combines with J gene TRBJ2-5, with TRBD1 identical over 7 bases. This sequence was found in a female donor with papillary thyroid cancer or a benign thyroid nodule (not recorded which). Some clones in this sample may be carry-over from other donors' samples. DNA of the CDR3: TGCGCCGGGGGCTCAGGGGGTCTGCAAGAGACCCAGTACTTC. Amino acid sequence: CAGGSGGLQETQYF.